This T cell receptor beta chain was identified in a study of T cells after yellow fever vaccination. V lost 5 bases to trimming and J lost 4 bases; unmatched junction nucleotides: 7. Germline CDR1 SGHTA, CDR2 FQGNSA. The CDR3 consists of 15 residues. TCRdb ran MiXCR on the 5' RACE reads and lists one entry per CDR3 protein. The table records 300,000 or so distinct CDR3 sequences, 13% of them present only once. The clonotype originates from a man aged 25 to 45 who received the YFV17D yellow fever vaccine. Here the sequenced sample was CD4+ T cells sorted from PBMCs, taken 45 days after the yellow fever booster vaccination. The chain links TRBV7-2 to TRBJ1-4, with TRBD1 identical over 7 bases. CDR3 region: CASSRRAGGNEKLFF. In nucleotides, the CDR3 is TGTGCCAGCAGCCGAAGGGCAGGGGGTAATGAAAAACTGTTTTTT.